This is a list of T cell receptor beta chains from one sample in a study of identical twins. TCRdb redid the calling of the 5' RACE reads with MiXCR, one entry per CDR3 protein. Of 350,000 or so distinct CDR3 sequences in the sample, 9% to 15% were seen once. These data also featured in a second study, about yellow fever vaccine responses in identical twins.

Sequenced: CD8+ T cells sorted from blood. Every receptor here comes from a woman aged 18-35 years in good health. Both conserved end residues are part of each CDR3. Fields, in order: V gene, D gene, clone size, J gene, CDR3 protein, CDR3 DNA. A D gene is named only where the DNA matches it firmly. For some rows the clone size is stated as once, few or many, or as a class when expanded; others skip it.

TRBV4-1,.,.,TRBJ1-1,CASSQVTAEAFF,TGCGCCAGCAGCCAAGTTACAGCTGAAGCTTTCTTT
TRBV7-9,TRBD1,.,TRBJ2-4,CASSRRDRVNWDIQYF,TGTGCCAGCAGCCGCCGGGACAGGGTTAATTGGGACATTCAGTACTTC
TRBV20-1,TRBD2,.,TRBJ2-3,CSAMREGPPFTDTQYF,TGCAGTGCTATGCGGGAGGGCCCTCCTTTCACAGATACGCAGTATTTT
TRBV12-3/TRBV12-4,.,many,TRBJ2-1,CATGPAYDNEQFF,TGTGCCACCGGGCCCGCCTATGACAATGAGCAGTTCTTC
TRBV12-3/TRBV12-4,.,many,TRBJ2-1,CASNPSGAGEQFF,TGTGCCAGCAACCCCTCGGGGGCTGGTGAGCAGTTCTTC
TRBV4-1,.,few,TRBJ2-2,CASSLFDLAGTATGELFF,TGCGCCAGCAGTTTGTTCGACCTAGCAGGGACGGCCACCGGGGAGCTGTTTTTT
TRBV7-9,.,.,TRBJ2-7,CASSLAGVPNEQYF,TGTGCCAGCAGCTTAGCGGGGGTCCCAAACGAGCAGTACTTC
TRBV21-1,.,few,TRBJ2-2,CASSNNKGQVSPGELFF,TGTGCCAGCAGCAATAATAAGGGACAGGTTTCCCCCGGGGAGCTGTTTTTT
TRBV7-9,.,many,TRBJ1-1,CASSGTGSLAEAFF,TGTGCCAGCAGCGGAACAGGGAGCTTGGCTGAAGCTTTCTTT
TRBV7-9,.,.,TRBJ1-1,CASSLGAQGVSAEAFF,TGTGCCAGCAGCTTAGGGGCACAGGGAGTGAGCGCTGAAGCTTTCTTT
TRBV7-3,TRBD1,.,TRBJ2-5,CASSSRDRGMETQYF,TGTGCCAGCAGCTCCCGGGACAGGGGGATGGAGACCCAGTACTTC
TRBV6-5,.,.,TRBJ2-2,CASSYDNTGELFF,TGTGCCAGCAGTTACGATAACACCGGGGAGCTGTTTTTT
TRBV23-1,.,few,TRBJ2-3,CASSQRPLTASTDTQYF,TGCGCCAGCAGTCAACGCCCGCTGACAGCTAGCACAGATACGCAGTATTTT
TRBV5-6,.,.,TRBJ1-1,CASSLGGAIAFF,TGTGCCAGCAGCTTGGGGGGGGCCATAGCTTTCTTT
TRBV7-8,.,.,TRBJ2-3,CASSSQDHTDTQYF,TGTGCCAGCAGCTCCCAGGACCACACAGATACGCAGTATTTT
TRBV19,.,.,TRBJ1-1,CASSIDLGWGSNTEAFF,TGTGCCAGTAGTATAGATTTGGGCTGGGGGTCGAACACTGAAGCTTTCTTT
TRBV7-3,TRBD2,few,TRBJ2-5,CASSLNGRGETQYF,TGTGCCAGCAGCTTAAACGGGAGGGGTGAGACCCAGTACTTC
TRBV7-9,TRBD2,few,TRBJ2-1,CASSARLAGYNEQFF,TGTGCCAGCAGCGCCCGACTAGCGGGCTACAATGAGCAGTTCTTC
TRBV4-1,TRBD2,few,TRBJ2-1,CASSQWTSGGDLLHEQFF,TGCGCCAGCAGCCAATGGACTAGCGGGGGGGATCTGTTACATGAGCAGTTCTTC
TRBV14,.,.,TRBJ1-1,CASSQHRANTEAFF,TGTGCCAGCAGCCAACACAGGGCGAACACTGAAGCTTTCTTT
TRBV12-3/TRBV12-4,.,few,TRBJ2-6,CASNVGSGANVLTF,TGTGCCAGCAACGTCGGCTCTGGGGCCAACGTCCTGACTTTC
TRBV7-9,TRBD2,.,TRBJ2-3,CASSLHSGIGADTQYF,TGTGCCAGCAGCCTCCATAGCGGGATAGGGGCAGATACGCAGTATTTT
TRBV6-1,.,few,TRBJ2-2,CAADLQGPINTGELFF,TGTGCAGCCGATCTCCAGGGCCCAATAAACACCGGGGAGCTGTTTTTT
TRBV12-3/TRBV12-4,TRBD2,few,TRBJ2-3,CASSLLREGLGIATQYF,TGTGCCAGCAGTCTCCTCCGGGAGGGCCTTGGGATCGCTACGCAGTATTTT
TRBV28,.,few,TRBJ1-5,CASSLSAGWRENQPQHF,TGTGCCAGCAGTTTATCGGCGGGGTGGAGGGAAAATCAGCCCCAGCATTTT
TRBV28,TRBD2,few,TRBJ2-3,CASSLLAGEIDTQYF,TGTGCCAGCAGTTTATTAGCGGGAGAAATAGATACGCAGTATTTT
TRBV4-1,.,.,TRBJ2-1,CASSLPRDNEQFF,TGCGCCAGCAGCTTACCAAGGGACAATGAGCAGTTCTTC
TRBV2,.,few,TRBJ1-5,CASSEPRIYSNQPQHF,TGTGCCAGCAGTGAACCCAGGATCTATAGCAATCAGCCCCAGCATTTT
TRBV27,.,many,TRBJ1-2,CASSPSPLYGYTF,TGTGCCAGCAGCCCTTCCCCTCTCTATGGCTACACCTTC
TRBV4-1,.,few,TRBJ2-1,CASSQDMAANNEQFF,TGCGCCAGCAGCCAAGATATGGCAGCAAACAATGAGCAGTTCTTC
TRBV9,TRBD2,few,TRBJ2-2,CASTGGPNTGELFF,TGTGCCAGCACGGGGGGGCCGAACACCGGGGAGCTGTTTTTT
TRBV28,.,many,TRBJ2-5,CASSSRRRSQETQYF,TGTGCCAGCAGTTCCCGTCGGAGATCCCAAGAGACCCAGTACTTC
TRBV7-3,.,.,TRBJ2-3,CASSPHGKDTQYF,TGTGCCAGCAGCCCCCACGGGAAAGATACGCAGTATTTT
TRBV2,.,few,TRBJ2-3,CAVPTGTDTQYF,TGTGCCGTTCCCACCGGCACAGATACGCAGTATTTT
TRBV7-3,.,.,TRBJ2-7,CASSGLGAIEQYF,TGTGCCAGCAGCGGGCTAGGGGCGATAGAGCAGTACTTC
TRBV6-1,.,.,TRBJ1-1,CASSPTGGGMNTEAFF,TGTGCCAGCAGCCCGACTGGGGGGGGCATGAACACTGAAGCTTTCTTT
TRBV7-3,.,few,TRBJ2-3,CASSLETRTTDTQYF,TGTGCCAGCAGCTTAGAGACAAGGACCACAGATACGCAGTATTTT
TRBV4-1,.,many,TRBJ2-1,CASSQSESINEQFF,TGCGCCAGCAGCCAATCGGAAAGTATCAATGAGCAGTTCTTC